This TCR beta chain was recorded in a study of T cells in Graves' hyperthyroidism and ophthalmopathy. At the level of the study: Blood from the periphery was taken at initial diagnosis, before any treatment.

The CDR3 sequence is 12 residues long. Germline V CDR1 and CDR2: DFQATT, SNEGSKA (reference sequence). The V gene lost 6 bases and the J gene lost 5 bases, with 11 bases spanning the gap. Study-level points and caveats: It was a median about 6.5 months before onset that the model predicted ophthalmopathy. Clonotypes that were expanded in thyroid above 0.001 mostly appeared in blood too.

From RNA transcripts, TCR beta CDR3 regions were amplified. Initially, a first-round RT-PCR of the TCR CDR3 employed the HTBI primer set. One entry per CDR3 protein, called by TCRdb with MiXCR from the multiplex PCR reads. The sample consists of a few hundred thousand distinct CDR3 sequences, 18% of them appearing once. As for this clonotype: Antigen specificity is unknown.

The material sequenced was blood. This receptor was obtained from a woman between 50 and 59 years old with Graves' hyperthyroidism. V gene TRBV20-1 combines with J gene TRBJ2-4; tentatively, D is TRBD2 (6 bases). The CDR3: CSARREQNIQYF. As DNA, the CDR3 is TGCAGTGCGAGGCGGGAACAAAACATTCAGTACTTC.